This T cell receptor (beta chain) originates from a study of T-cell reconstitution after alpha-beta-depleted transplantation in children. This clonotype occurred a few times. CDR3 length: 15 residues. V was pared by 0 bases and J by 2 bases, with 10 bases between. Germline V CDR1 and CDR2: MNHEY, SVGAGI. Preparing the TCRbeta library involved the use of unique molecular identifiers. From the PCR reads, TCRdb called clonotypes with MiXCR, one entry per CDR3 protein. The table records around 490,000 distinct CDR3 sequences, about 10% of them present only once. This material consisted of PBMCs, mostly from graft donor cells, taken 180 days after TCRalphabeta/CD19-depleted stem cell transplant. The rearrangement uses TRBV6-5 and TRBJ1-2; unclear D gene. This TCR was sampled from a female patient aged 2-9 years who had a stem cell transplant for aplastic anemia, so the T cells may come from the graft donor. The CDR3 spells CASSYSRGSNYGYTF. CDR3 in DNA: TGTGCCAGCAGTTACTCGAGAGGGTCCAACTATGGCTACACCTTC.